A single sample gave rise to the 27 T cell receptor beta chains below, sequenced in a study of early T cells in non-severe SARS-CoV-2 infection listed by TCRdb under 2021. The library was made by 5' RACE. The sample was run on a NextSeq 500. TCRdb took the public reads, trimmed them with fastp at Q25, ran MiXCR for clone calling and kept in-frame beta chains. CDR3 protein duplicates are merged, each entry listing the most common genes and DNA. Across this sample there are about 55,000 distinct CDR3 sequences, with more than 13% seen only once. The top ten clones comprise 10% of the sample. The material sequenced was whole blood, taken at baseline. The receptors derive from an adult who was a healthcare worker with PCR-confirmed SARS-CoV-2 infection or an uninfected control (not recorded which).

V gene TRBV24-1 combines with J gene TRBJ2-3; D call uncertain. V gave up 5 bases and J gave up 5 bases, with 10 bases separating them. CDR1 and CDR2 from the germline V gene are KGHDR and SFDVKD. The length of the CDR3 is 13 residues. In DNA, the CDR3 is TGTGCCACCAGTGTACGGTATGGAGATACGCAGTATTTT. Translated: CATSVRYGDTQYF.

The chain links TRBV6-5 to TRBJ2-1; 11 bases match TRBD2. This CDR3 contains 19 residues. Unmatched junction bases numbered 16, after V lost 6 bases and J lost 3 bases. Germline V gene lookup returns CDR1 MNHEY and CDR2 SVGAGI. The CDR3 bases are TGTGCCAGCAGCGAAAGAGACTCTGGACTAGCGGGTTTCTACAATGAGCAGTTCTTC. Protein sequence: CASSERDSGLAGFYNEQFF.

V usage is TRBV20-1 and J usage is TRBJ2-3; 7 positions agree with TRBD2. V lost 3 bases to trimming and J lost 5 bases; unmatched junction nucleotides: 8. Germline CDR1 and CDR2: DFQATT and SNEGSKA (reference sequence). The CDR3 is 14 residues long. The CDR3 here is CSASLREEGDTQYF. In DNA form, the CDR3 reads TGCAGTGCTAGCCTCCGGGAGGAGGGAGATACGCAGTATTTT.

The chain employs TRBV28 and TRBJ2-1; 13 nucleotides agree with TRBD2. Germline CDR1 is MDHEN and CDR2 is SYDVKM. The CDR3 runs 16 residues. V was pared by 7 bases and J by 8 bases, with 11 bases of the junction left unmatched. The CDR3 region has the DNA TGTGCCAGCACCAGGACTAGCGGGAGTTTTTTCGATGAGCAGTTCTTC. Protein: CASTRTSGSFFDEQFF.

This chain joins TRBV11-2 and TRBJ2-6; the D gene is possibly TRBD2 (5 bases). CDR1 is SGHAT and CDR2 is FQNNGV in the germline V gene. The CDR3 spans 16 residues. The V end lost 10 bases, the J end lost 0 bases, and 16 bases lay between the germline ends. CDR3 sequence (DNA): TGTGCCACACATCGAGGGCACTCCTCTGGGGCCAACGTCCTGACTTTC. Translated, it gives CATHRGHSSGANVLTF.

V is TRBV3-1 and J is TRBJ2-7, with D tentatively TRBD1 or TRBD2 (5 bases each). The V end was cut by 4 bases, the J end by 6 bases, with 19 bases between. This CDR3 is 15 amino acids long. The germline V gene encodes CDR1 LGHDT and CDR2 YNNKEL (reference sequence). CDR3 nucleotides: TGTGCCAGCAGCCCTTCCGGGACCCTCCGGGGCGAGCAGTACTTC. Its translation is CASSPSGTLRGEQYF.

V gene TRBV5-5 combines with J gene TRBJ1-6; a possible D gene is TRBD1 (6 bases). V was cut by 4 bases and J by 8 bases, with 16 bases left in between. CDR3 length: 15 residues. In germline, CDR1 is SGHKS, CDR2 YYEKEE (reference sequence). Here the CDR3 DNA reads TGTGCCAGCAGCGCCTGGGGGGCTATGGATTCACCCCTCCACTTT. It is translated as CASSAWGAMDSPLHF. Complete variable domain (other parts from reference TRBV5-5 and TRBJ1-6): DAGVTQSPTHLIKTRGQQVTLRCSPISGHKSVSWYQQVLGQGPQFIFQYYEKEERGRGNFPDRFSARQFPNYSSELNVNALLLGDSALYLCASSAWGAMDSPLHFGNGTRLTVT.

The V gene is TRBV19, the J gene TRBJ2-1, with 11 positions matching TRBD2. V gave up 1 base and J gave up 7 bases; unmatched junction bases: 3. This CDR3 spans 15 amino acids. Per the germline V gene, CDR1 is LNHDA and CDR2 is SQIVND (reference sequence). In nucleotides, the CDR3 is TGTGCCAGTAGTATAGCTAGCGGGAGGAAGAATGAGCAGTTCTTC. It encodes CASSIASGRKNEQFF.

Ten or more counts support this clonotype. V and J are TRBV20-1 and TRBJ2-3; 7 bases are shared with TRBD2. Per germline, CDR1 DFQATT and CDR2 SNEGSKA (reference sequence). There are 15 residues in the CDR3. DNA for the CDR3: TGCAGCCCGGCCCCCCTCAGGGAGGGTGTTGAGAACTGGTATTTT. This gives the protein CSPAPLREGVENWYF.

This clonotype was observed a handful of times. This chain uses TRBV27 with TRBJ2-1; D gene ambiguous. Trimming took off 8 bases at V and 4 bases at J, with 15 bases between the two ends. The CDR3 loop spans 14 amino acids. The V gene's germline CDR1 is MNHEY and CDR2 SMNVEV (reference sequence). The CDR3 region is CASAREGPYNEQFF. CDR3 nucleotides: TGTGCCAGCGCTCGAGAAGGGCCGTACAATGAGCAGTTCTTC.

CDR3 region: CASSLMPSGSMNEQFF. Here the CDR3 DNA reads TGCGCCAGCAGCTTGATGCCTAGCGGGAGTATGAATGAGCAGTTCTTC. The chain joins TRBV5-1 to TRBJ2-1; 10 bases agree with TRBD2. The CDR3 has 16 residues. Germline CDR1 SGHRS, CDR2 YFSETQ. V dropped 1 base and J dropped 7; count of bases not matched to a gene: 8.

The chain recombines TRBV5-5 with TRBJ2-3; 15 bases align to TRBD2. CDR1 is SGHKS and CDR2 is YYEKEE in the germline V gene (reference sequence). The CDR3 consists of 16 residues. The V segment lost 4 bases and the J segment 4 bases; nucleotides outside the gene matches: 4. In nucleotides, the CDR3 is TGTGCCAGCAGCCTTCGGACTAGCGGGAGGGCAGATACGCAGTATTTT. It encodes CASSLRTSGRADTQYF.

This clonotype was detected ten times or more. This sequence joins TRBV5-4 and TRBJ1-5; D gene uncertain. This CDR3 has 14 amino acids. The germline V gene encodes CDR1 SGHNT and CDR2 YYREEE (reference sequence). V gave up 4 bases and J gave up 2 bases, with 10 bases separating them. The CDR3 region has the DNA TGTGCCAGCAGCACGGGCGGAGGCAATCAGCCCCAGCATTTT. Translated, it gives CASSTGGGNQPQHF.

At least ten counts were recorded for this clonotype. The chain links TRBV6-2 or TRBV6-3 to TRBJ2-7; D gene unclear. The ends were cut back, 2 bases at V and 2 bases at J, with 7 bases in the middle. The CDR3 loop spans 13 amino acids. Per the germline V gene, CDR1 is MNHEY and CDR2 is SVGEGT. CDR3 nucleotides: TGTGCCAGCAGTTACACCGAACCCTACGAGCAGTACTTC. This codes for CASSYTEPYEQYF.

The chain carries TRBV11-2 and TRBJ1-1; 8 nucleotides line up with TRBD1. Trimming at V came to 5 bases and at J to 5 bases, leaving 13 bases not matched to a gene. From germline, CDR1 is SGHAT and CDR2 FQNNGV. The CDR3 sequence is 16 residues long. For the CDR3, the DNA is TGTGCCAGCAGCCCTTGGGGGCAGGGGGCGCCTACTGAAGCTTTCTTT. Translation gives CASSPWGQGAPTEAFF.

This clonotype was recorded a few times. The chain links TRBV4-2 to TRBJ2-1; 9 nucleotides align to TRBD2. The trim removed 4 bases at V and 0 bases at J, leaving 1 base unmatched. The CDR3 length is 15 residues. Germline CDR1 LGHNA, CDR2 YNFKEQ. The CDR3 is CASSPSGVSYNEQFF. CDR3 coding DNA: TGTGCCAGCAGCCCTAGCGGGGTCTCCTACAATGAGCAGTTCTTC.

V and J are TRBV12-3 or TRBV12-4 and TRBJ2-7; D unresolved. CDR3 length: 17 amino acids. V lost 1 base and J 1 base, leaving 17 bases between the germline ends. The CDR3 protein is CASSLGPGLKISYEQYF. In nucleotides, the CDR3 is TGTGCCAGCAGTTTAGGGCCCGGGCTTAAGATTTCCTACGAGCAGTACTTC.

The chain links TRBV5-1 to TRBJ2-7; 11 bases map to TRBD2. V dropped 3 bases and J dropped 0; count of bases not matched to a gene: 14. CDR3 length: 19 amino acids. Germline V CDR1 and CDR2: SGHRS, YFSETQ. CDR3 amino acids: CASSSPLAGDSKSSYEQYF. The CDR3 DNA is TGCGCCAGCAGCTCGCCACTAGCGGGGGACAGCAAGAGCTCCTACGAGCAGTACTTC.

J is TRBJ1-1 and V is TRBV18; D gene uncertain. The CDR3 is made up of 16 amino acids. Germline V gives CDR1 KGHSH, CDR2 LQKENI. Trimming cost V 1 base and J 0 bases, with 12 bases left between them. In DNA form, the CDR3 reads TGTGCCAGCTCACCACAGAAAGGGAGCCTGAACACTGAAGCTTTCTTT. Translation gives CASSPQKGSLNTEAFF.

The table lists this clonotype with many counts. In DNA form, the CDR3 reads TGTGCCAGCAGCTTAGGGGACGAGCAGTACTTC. Amino acids: CASSLGDEQYF. The gene calls are TRBV7-6 and TRBJ2-7; no clear D. This CDR3 region has 11 residues. The V gene lost 1 base and the J gene lost 5 bases, with 3 bases spanning the gap. CDR1 SGHVS and CDR2 FNYEAQ come from the germline V gene. Together with reference TRBV7-6 and TRBJ2-7, the CDR3 gives the full variable domain: GAGVSQSPRYKVTKRGQDVALRCDPISGHVSLYWYRQALGQGPEFLTYFNYEAQQDKSGLPNDRFSAERPEGSISTLTIQRTEQRDSAMYRCASSLGDEQYFGPGTRLTVT.

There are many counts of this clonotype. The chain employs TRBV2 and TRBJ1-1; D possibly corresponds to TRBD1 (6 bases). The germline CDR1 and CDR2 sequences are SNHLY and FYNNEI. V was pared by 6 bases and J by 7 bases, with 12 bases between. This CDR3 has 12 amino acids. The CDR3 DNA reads TGTGCCAGCAGCGTACGACAGGTTGAAGCTTTCTTT. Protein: CASSVRQVEAFF.

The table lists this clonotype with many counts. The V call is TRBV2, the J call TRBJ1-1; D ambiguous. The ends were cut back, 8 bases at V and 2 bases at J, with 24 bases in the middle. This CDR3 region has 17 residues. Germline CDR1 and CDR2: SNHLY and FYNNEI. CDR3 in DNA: TGTGCCAGCGAGTGGGATGGGTCCTCACACCTCAACACTGAAGCTTTCTTT. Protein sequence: CASEWDGSSHLNTEAFF.

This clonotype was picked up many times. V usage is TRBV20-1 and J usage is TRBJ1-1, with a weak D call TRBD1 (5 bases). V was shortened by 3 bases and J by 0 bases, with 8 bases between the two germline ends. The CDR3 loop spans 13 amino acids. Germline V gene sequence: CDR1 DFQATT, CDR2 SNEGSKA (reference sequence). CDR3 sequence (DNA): TGCAGTGCTAGCGAGGACATGAACACTGAAGCTTTCTTT. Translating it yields CSASEDMNTEAFF.

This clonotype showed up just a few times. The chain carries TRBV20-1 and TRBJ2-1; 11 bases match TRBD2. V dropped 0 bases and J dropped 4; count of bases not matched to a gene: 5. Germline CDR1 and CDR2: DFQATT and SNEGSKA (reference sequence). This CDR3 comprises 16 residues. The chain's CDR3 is CSARDLGTSGYNEQFF. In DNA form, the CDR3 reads TGCAGTGCTAGAGATCTGGGGACTAGCGGTTACAATGAGCAGTTCTTC.

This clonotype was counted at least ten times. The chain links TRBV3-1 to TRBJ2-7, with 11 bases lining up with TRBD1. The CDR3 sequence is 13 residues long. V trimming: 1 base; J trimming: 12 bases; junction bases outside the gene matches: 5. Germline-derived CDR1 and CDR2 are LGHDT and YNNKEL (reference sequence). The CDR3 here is CASSQGTGGHGYF. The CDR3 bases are TGTGCCAGCAGCCAAGGGACAGGGGGCCATGGGTACTTC.

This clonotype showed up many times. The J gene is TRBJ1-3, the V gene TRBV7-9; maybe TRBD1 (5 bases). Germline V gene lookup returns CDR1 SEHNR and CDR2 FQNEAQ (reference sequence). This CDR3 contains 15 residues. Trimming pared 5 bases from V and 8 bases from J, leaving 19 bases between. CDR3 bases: TGTGCCAGCAGCCCCCAGGGTGGAGGTGGCGACACCATATATTTT. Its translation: CASSPQGGGGDTIYF. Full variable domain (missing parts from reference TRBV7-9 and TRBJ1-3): DTGVSQNPRHKITKRGQNVTFRCDPISEHNRLYWYRQTLGQGPEFLTYFQNEAQLEKSRLLSDRFSAERPKGSFSTLEIQRTEQGDSAMYLCASSPQGGGGDTIYFGEGSWLTVV.

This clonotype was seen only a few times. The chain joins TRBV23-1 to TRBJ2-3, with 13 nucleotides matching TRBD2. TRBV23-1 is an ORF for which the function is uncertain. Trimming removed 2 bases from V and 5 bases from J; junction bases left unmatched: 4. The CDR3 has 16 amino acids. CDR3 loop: CASSQPTSGGIDTQYF. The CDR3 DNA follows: TGCGCCAGCAGTCAACCGACTAGCGGGGGGATAGATACGCAGTATTTT.